This record covers a single TCR beta chain. The source of the sample is a study of T cell responses to AZD1222 COVID-19 vaccine. The V gene's germline CDR1 is GTSNPN and CDR2 SVGIG (reference sequence). V was clipped by 3 bases and J by 2 bases; unmatched bases: 4. There are 13 residues in the CDR3. Data came from immunoSEQ multiplex PCR; TCRdb stores just in-frame clones and leaves some out. The sample records 170,000 or so clones, 90% being singletons. This chain connects TRBV30 to TRBJ2-7, with 7 bases matching TRBD1. The TCR sequence derives from an adult in good health. Sequencing used peripheral blood, obtained on day 0 of AZD1222 vaccination. CDR3 protein: CAWRRGGPYEQYF. The CDR3 DNA follows: TGTGCCTGGAGGAGAGGGGGCCCCTACGAGCAGTACTTC.